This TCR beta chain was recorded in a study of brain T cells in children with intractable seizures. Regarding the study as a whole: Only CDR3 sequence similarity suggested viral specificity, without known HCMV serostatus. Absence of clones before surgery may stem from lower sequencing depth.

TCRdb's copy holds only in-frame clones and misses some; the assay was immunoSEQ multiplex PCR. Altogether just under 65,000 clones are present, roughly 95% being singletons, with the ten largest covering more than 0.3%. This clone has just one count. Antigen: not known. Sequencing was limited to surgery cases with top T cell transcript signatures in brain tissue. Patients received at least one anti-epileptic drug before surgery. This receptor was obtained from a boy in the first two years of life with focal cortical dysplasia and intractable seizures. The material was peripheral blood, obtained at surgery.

CDR3 in amino acids: CASRGTGHGYTF. Written as DNA, the CDR3 is TGTGCCAGCAGGGGGACAGGGCATGGCTACACCTTC. J is TRBJ1-2 and V is TRBV6-5, with TRBD1 identical over 9 bases. Germline-derived CDR1 and CDR2 are MNHEY and SVGAGI. J lost 6 bases, V lost 6 bases, and 2 bases had no gene match. The CDR3 runs 12 residues.